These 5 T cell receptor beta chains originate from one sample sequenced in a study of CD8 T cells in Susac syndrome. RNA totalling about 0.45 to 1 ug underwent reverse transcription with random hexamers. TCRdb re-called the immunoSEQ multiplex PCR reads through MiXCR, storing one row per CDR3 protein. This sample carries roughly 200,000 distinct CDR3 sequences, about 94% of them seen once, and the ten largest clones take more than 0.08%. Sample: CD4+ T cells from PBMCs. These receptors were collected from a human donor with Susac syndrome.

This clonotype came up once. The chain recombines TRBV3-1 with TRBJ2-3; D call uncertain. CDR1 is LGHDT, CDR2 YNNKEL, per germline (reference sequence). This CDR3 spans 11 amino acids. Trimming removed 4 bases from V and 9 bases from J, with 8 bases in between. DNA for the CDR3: TGTGCCAGCAGCCCTGGGGTAACGCAGTATTTT. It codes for CASSPGVTQYF.

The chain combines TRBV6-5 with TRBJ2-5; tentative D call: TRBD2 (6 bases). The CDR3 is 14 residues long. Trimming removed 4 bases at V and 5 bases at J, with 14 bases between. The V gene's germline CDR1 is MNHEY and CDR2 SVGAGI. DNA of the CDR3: TGTGCCAGCAGTTTGGGGGGAGAAGGCGAGACCCAGTACTTC. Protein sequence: CASSLGGEGETQYF.

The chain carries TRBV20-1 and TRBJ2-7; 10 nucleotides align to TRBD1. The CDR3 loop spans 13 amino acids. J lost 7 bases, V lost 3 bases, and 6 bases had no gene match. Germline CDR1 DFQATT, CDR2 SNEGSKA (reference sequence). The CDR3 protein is CSARRDRGREQYF. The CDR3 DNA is TGCAGTGCTAGGCGGGACAGGGGTCGGGAGCAGTACTTC.

In nucleotides, the CDR3 is TGTGCCAGCAGTTTCTTTCAGACAACTCAAGAGACCCAGTACTTC. This sequence encodes CASSFFQTTQETQYF. J is TRBJ2-5 and V is TRBV28, with D unclear. CDR1 is MDHEN, CDR2 SYDVKM, per germline. V lost 3 bases to trimming and J lost 2 bases, with 13 bases between them. This CDR3 contains 15 residues.

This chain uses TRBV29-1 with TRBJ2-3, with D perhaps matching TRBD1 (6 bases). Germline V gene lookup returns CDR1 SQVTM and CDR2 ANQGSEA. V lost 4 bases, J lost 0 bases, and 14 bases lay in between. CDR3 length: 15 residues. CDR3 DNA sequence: TGCAGCGTTGCCCAGGGACAAACTAGCACAGATACGCAGTATTTT. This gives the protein CSVAQGQTSTDTQYF.